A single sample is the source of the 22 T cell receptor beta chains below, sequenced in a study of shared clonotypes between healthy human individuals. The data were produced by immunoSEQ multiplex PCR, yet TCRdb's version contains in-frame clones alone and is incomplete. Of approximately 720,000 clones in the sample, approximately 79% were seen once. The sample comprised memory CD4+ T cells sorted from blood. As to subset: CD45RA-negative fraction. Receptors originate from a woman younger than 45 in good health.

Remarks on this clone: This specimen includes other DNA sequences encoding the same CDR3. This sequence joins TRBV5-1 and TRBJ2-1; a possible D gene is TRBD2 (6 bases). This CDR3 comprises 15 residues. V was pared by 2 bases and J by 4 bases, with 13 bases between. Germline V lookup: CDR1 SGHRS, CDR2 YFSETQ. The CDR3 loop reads CASSLSSALYNEQFF. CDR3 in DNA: TGCGCCAGCAGCTTATCTAGCGCCCTTTACAATGAGCAGTTCTTC.

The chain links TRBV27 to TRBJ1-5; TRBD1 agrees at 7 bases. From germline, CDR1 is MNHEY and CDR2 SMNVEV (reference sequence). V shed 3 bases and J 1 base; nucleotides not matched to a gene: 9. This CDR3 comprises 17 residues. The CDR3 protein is CASSLTGSGVSNQPQHF. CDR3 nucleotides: TGTGCCAGCAGTTTGACAGGGAGTGGAGTAAGCAATCAGCCCCAGCATTTT.

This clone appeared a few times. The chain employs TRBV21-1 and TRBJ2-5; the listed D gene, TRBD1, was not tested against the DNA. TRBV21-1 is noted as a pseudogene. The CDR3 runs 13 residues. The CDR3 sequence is CASSKWDRGTQYF. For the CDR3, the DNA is TGTGCCAGCAGCAAATGGGACAGGGGGACCCAGTACTTC.

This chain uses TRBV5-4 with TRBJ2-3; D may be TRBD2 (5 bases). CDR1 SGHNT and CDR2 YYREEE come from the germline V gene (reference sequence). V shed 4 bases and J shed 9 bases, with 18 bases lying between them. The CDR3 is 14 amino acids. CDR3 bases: TGTGCCAGCAGCCCCCAGAGAGGCGAGGGCACGCAGTATTTT. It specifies CASSPQRGEGTQYF.

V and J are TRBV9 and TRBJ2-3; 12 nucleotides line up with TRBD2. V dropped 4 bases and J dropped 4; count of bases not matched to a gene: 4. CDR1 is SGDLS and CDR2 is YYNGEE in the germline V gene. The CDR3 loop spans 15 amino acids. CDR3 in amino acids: CASSRLAGDADTQYF. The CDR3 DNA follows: TGTGCCAGCAGCCGACTAGCGGGAGATGCAGATACGCAGTATTTT. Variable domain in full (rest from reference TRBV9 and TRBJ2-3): DSGVTQTPKHLITATGQRVTLRCSPRSGDLSVYWYQQSLDQGLQFLIQYYNGEERAKGNILERFSAQQFPDLHSELNLSSLELGDSALYFCASSRLAGDADTQYFGPGTRLTVL.

The CDR3 spells CATSRELAGYYEQYF. The DNA of the CDR3 is TGTGCCACCAGCAGAGAACTAGCGGGGTACTACGAGCAGTACTTC. The rearrangement links TRBV15 to TRBJ2-7; TRBD2 agrees at 10 bases. With V trimmed by 0 bases and J by 3 bases, 2 bases remained unmatched. The CDR3 covers 15 residues. The germline V gene encodes CDR1 LNHNV and CDR2 YYDKDF (reference sequence).

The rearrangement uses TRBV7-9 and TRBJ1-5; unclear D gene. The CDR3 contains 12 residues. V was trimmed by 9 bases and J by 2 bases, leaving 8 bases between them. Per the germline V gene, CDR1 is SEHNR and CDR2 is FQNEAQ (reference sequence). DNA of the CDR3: TGTGCCAGTGGGCAGGGCAATCAGCCCCAGCATTTT. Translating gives CASGQGNQPQHF.

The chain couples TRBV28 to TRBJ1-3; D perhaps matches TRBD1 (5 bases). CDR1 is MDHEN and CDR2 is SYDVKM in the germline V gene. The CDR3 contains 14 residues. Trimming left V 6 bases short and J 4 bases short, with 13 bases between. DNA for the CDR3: TGTGCCAGCAGCCGGGGAGGGGACGGAAACACCATATATTTT. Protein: CASSRGGDGNTIYF.

The CDR3 coding sequence is TGTGCCAGCTCAACGGGACTAGCGGGACACACCGGGGAGCTGTTTTTT. Amino acids: CASSTGLAGHTGELFF. This sequence joins TRBV18 and TRBJ2-2; 13 bases are shared with TRBD2. This CDR3 is built from 16 residues. Germline CDR1 KGHSH, CDR2 LQKENI. The ends lost 5 bases at V and 3 bases at J; junction bases unmatched: 3.

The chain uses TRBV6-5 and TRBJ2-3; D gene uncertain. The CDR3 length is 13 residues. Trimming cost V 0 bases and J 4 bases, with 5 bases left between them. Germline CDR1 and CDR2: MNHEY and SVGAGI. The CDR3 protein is CASSYSRADTQYF. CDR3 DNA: TGTGCCAGCAGTTACTCAAGGGCAGATACGCAGTATTTT.

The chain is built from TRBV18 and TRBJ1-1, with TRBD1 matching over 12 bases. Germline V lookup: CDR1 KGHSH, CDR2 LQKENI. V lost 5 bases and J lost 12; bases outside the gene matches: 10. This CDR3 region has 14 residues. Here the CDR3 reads CASSTPGQGARTFF. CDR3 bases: TGTGCCAGCTCAACTCCGGGACAGGGGGCTCGCACTTTCTTT. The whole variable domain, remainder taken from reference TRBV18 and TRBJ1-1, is NAGVMQNPRHLVRRRGQEARLRCSPMKGHSHVYWYRQLPEEGLKFMVYLQKENIIDESGMPKERFSAEFPKEGPSILRIQQVVRGDSAAYFCASSTPGQGARTFFGQGTRLTVV.

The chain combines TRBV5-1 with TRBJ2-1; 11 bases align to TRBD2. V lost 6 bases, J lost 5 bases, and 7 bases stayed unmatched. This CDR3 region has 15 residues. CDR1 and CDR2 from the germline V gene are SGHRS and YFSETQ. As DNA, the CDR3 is TGCGCCAGCACCCATCTAGCGGGGGGTGACAATGAGCAGTTCTTC. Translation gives CASTHLAGGDNEQFF.

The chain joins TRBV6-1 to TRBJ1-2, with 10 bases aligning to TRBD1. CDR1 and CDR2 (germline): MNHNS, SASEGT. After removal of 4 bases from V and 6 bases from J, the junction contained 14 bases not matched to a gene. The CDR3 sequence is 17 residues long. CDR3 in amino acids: CASSGLTPGQGLDGYTF. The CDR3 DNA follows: TGTGCCAGCAGTGGACTCACGCCGGGACAGGGGCTGGATGGCTACACCTTC.

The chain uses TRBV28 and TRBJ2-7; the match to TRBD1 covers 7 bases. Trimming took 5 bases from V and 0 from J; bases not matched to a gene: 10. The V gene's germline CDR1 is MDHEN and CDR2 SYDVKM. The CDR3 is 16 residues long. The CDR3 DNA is TGTGCCAGCAGTACCCCCCGTTGGGACAGCTCCTACGAGCAGTACTTC. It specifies CASSTPRWDSSYEQYF.

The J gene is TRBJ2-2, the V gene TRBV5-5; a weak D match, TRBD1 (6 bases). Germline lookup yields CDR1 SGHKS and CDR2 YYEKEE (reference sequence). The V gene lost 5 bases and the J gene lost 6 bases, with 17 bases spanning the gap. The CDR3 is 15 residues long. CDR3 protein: CASSRGQIGSGELFF. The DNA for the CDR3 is TGTGCCAGCAGTCGTGGACAGATAGGATCCGGGGAGCTGTTTTTT.

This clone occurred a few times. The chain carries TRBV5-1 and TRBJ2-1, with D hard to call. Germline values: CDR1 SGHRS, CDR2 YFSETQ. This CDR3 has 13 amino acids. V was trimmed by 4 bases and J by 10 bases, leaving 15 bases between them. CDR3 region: CASSPIGFGEQFF. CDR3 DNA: TGCGCCAGCAGCCCCATCGGTTTCGGGGAGCAGTTCTTC.

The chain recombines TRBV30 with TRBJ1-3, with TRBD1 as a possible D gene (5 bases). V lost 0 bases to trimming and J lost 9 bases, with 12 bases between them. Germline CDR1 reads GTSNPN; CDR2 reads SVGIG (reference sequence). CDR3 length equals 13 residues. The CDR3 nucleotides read TGTGCCTGGAGTGTTGGGACTTCAAGCACCATATATTTT. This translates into CAWSVGTSSTIYF.

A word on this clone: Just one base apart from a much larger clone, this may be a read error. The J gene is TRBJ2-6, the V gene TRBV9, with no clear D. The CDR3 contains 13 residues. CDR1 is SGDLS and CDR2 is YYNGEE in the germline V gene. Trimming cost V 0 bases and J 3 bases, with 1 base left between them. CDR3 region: CASSVGGANVLTF. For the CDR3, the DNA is TGTGCCAGCAGCGTAGGTGGGGCCAACGTCCTGACTTTC.

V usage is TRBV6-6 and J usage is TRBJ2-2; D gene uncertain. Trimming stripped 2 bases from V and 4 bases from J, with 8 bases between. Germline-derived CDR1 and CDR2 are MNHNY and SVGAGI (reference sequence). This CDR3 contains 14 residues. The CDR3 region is CASSYSSGTGELFF. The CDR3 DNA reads TGTGCCAGCAGTTACAGTTCGGGCACCGGGGAGCTGTTTTTT.

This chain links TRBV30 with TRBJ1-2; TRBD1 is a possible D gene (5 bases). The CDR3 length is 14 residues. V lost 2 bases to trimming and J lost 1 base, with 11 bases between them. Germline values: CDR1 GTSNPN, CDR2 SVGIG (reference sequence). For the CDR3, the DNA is TGTGCCTGGAGTCCCCGGGGGAATAACTATGGCTACACCTTC. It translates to CAWSPRGNNYGYTF.

The CDR3 sequence: CASSLDTNTEAFF. The DNA of the CDR3 is TGTGCCAGCAGCCTCGATACGAACACTGAAGCTTTCTTT. This chain joins TRBV11-2 and TRBJ1-1; no reliable D call. Trimming shortened V by 5 bases and J by 1 base, and 8 bases separated the two germline ends. The CDR3 consists of 13 residues. The germline CDR1 and CDR2 sequences are SGHAT and FQNNGV. The full variable domain, its missing parts supplied by reference TRBV11-2 and TRBJ1-1, is EAGVAQSPRYKIIEKRQSVAFWCNPISGHATLYWYQQILGQGPKLLIQFQNNGVVDDSQLPKDRFSAERLKGVDSTLKIQPAKLEDSAVYLCASSLDTNTEAFFGQGTRLTVV.

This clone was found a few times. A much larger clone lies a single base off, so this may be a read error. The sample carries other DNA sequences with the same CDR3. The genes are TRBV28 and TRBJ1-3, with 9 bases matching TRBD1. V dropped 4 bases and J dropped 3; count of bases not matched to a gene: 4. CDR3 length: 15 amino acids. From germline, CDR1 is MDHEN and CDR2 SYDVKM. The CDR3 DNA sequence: TGTGCCAGCAGTTCGGGACAGGGTGATGGAAACACCATATATTTT. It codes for CASSSGQGDGNTIYF.